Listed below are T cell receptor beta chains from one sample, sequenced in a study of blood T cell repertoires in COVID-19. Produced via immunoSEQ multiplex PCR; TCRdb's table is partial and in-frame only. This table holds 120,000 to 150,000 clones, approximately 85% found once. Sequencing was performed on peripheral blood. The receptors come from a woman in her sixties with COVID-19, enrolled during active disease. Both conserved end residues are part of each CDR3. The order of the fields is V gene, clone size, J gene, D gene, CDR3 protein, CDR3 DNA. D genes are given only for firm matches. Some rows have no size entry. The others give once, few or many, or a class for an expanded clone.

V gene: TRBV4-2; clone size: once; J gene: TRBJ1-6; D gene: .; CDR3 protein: CASSQEGSAYNSPLHF; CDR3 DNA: TGTGCCAGCAGCCAGGAGGGGAGCGCCTATAATTCACCCCTCCACTTT
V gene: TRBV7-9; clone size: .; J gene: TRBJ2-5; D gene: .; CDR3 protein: CASSSQWGVQETQYF; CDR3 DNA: TGTGCCAGCAGCTCACAGTGGGGAGTCCAAGAGACCCAGTACTTC
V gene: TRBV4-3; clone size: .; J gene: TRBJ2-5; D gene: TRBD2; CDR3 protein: CASSYGLAGEETQYF; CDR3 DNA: TGCGCCAGCAGCTATGGACTAGCGGGAGAAGAGACCCAGTACTTC
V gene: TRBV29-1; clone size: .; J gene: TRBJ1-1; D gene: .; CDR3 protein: CSVEGGGWEGNTEAFF; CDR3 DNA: TGCAGCGTTGAAGGAGGGGGATGGGAGGGGAACACTGAAGCTTTCTTT
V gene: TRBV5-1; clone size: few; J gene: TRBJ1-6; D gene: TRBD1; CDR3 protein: CASSEGAVNSPLHF; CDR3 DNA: TGCGCCAGCAGCGAGGGGGCAGTTAATTCACCCCTCCACTTT
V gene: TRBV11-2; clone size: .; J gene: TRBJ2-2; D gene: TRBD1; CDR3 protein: CASSSGTGMGGELFF; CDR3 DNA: TGTGCCAGCAGCTCGGGGACAGGGATGGGCGGGGAGCTGTTTTTT
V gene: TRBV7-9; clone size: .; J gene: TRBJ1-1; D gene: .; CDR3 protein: CASSLGSRGGAFF; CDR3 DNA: TGTGCCAGCAGCTTAGGTTCAAGAGGAGGGGCTTTCTTT
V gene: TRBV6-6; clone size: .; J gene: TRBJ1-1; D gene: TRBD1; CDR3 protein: CASTPGGTEAFF; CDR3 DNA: TGTGCCAGCACCCCAGGGGGCACTGAAGCTTTCTTT
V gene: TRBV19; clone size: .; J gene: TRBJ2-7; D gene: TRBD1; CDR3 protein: CASRLTGYSGEQYF; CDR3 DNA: TGTGCCAGTAGGCTGACAGGGTATTCTGGCGAGCAGTACTTC
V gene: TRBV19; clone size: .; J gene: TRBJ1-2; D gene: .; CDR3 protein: CATLGGGGDLNYGYTF; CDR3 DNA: TGTGCCACCCTGGGGGGAGGAGGGGACCTTAACTATGGCTACACCTTC
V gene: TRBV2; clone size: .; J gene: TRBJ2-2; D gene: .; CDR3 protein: CASIRTENTGELFF; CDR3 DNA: TGTGCCAGCATTCGGACTGAGAACACCGGGGAGCTGTTTTTT
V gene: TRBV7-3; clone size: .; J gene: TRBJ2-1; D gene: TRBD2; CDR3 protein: CASSSLGGVNEQFF; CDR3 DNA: TGTGCCAGCAGCTCCCTCGGGGGGGTCAATGAGCAGTTCTTC
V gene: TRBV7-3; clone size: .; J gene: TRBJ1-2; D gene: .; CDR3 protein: CASSLRTDYGYTF; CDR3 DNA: TGTGCCAGCAGCCTAAGGACAGACTATGGCTACACCTTC
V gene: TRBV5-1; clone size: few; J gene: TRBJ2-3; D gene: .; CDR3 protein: CASSFPQGSDTQYF; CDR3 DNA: TGCGCCAGCAGCTTCCCTCAGGGCTCAGATACGCAGTATTTT
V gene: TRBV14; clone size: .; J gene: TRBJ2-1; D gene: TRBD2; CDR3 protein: CASSTPGGGSYNEQFF; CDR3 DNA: TGTGCCAGCAGCACCCCGGGAGGGGGCTCCTACAATGAGCAGTTCTTC
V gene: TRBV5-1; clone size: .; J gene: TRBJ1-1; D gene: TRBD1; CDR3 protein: CASTFTQGQGSSGNTEAFF; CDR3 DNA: TGCGCCAGCACCTTTACCCAGGGACAGGGGTCTTCCGGGAACACTGAAGCTTTCTTT
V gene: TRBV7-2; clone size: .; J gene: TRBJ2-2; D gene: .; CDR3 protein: CASSALWALGTGELFF; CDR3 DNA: TGTGCCAGCAGCGCCTTATGGGCCCTTGGCACCGGGGAGCTGTTTTTT
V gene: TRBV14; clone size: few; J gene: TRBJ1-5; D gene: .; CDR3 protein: CASSHRPGQTSNQPQHF; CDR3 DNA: TGTGCCAGCAGCCATCGCCCAGGGCAGACGAGCAATCAGCCCCAGCATTTT
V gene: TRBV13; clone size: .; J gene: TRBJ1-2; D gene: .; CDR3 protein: CASSLAQGSYGYTF; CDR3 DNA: TGTGCCAGCAGCTTAGCACAGGGCAGCTATGGCTACACCTTC
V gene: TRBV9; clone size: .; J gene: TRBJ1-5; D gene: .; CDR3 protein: CASSVGQGQPQHF; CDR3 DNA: TGTGCCAGCAGCGTAGGGCAGGGACAGCCCCAGCATTTT
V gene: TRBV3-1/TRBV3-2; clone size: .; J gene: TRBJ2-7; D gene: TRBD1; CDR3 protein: CASSRNTGGSYEQYF; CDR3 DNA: TGTGCCAGCAGCCGGAATACAGGGGGTTCCTACGAGCAGTACTTC
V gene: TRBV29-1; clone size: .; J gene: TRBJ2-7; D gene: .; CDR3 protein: CSVGTGSANSYEQYF; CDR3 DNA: TGCAGCGTTGGAACCGGGTCAGCCAACTCCTACGAGCAGTACTTC
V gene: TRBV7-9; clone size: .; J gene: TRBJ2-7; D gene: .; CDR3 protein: CASSQTGTLSYEQYF; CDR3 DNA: TGTGCCAGCAGCCAGACCGGGACACTCTCCTACGAGCAGTACTTC
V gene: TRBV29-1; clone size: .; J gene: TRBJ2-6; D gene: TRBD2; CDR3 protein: CSVEGRGTREDSGANVLTF; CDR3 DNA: TGCAGCGTTGAGGGGCGCGGGACCCGGGAGGACTCTGGGGCCAACGTCCTGACTTTC
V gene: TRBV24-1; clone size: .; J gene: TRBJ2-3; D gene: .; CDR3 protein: CATSDDFISTDTQYF; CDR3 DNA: TGTGCCACCAGTGACGACTTTATTAGCACAGATACGCAGTATTTT
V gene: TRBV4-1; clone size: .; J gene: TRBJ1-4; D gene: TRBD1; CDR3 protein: CASSQRQGAEKLFF; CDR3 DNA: TGCGCCAGCAGCCAACGACAGGGTGCAGAAAAACTGTTTTTT
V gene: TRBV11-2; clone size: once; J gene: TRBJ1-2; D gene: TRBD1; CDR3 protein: CASSQTTGYYTF; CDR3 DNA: TGTGCCAGCAGCCAGACGACAGGGTACTACACCTTC
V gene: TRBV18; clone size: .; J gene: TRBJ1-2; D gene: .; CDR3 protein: CASSPRGSARGYTF; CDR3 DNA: TGTGCCAGCTCACCCAGGGGTTCGGCCCGTGGCTACACCTTC
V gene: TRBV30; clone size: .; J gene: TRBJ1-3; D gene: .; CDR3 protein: CAWSPSGNTIYF; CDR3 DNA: TGTGCCTGGAGTCCGTCTGGAAACACCATATATTTT
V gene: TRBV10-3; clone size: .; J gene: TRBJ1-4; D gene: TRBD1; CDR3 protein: CAISPGTGGVGREKLFF; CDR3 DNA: TGTGCCATCAGTCCCGGGACAGGGGGCGTCGGGCGTGAAAAACTGTTTTTT
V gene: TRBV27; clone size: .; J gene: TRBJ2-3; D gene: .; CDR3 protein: CASSYRGTDTQYF; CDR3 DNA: TGTGCCAGCAGTTATCGGGGAACAGATACGCAGTATTTT
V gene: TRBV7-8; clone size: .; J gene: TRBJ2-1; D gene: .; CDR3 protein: CASGQSSYNEQFF; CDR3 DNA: TGTGCCAGCGGACAAAGCTCCTACAATGAGCAGTTCTTC
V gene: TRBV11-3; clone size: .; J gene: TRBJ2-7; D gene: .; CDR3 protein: CASSLVHRTYEQYF; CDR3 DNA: TGTGCCAGCAGCTTAGTTCACAGAACCTACGAGCAGTACTTC
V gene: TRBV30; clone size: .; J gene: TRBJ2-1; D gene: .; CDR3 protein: CAWSVDTGVFGDYDLHNSYNEQFF; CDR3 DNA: TGTGCCTGGAGTGTTGATACGGGGGTGTTCGGAGACTACGACCTCCACAACTCCTACAATGAGCAGTTCTTC
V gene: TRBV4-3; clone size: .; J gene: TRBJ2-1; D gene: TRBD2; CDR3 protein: CASSQVWRGGDNEQFF; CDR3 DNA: TGCGCCAGCAGCCAAGTATGGCGGGGGGGTGACAATGAGCAGTTCTTC
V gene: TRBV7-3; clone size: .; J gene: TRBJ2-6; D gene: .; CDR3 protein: CASSIPRGPGANVLTF; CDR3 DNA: TGTGCCAGCAGCATTCCGCGGGGACCTGGGGCCAACGTCCTGACTTTC
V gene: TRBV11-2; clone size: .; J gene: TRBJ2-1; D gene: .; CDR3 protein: CASSRQVGSYNEQFF; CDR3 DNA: TGTGCCAGCAGCAGACAGGTAGGCTCCTACAATGAGCAGTTCTTC
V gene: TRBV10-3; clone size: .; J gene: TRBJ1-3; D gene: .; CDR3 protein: CALRGAPGNTIYF; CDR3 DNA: TGTGCCCTACGGGGGGCGCCTGGAAACACCATATATTTT
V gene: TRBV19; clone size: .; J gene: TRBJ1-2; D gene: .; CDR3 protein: CASSRTDLGYTF; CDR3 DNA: TGTGCCAGTAGTAGGACAGATCTTGGCTACACCTTC
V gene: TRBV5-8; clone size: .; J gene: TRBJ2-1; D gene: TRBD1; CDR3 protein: CASSFAGTGDNEQFF; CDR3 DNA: TGTGCCAGCAGCTTTGCCGGGACAGGGGATAATGAGCAGTTCTTC
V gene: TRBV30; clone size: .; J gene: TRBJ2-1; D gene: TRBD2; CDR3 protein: CAWSAGGPWNEQFF; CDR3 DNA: TGTGCCTGGAGTGCGGGGGGGCCCTGGAATGAGCAGTTCTTC
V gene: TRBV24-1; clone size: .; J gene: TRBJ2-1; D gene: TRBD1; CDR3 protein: CATSDPGQGDDEQFF; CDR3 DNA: TGTGCCACCAGTGACCCGGGACAGGGGGACGATGAGCAGTTCTTC
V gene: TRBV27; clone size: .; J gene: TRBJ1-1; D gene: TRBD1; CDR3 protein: CASSLTGAFAEAFF; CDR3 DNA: TGTGCCAGCAGTTTAACAGGGGCGTTCGCTGAAGCTTTCTTT
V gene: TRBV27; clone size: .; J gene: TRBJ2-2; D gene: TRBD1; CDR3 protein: CASSLAAGGYTGELFF; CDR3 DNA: TGTGCCAGCAGTTTAGCGGCAGGGGGCTATACCGGGGAGCTGTTTTTT
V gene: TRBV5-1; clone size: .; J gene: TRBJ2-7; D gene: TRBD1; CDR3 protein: CASTGGGVGYEQYF; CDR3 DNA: TGCGCCAGCACAGGGGGCGGAGTTGGCTACGAGCAGTACTTC
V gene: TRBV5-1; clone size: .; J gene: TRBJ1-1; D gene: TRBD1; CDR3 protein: CASSLGTGGEAFF; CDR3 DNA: TGCGCCAGCAGCTTGGGTACAGGGGGCGAAGCTTTCTTT
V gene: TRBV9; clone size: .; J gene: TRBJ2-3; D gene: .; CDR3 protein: CASSVRGGYRSSTDTQYF; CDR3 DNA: TGTGCCAGCAGCGTAAGGGGGGGCTACCGGTCTAGCACAGATACGCAGTATTTT
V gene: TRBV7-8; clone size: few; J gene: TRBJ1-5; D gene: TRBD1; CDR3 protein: CASSPRTGVQPQHF; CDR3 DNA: TGTGCCAGCAGCCCCCGGACAGGGGTTCAGCCCCAGCATTTT
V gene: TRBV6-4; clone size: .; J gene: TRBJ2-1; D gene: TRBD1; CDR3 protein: CASSDSTGGNEQFF; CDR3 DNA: TGTGCCAGCAGTGACTCGACAGGGGGCAATGAGCAGTTCTTC
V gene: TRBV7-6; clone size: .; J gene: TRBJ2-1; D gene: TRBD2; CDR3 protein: CASSYGLAGDGEQFF; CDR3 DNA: TGTGCCAGCAGCTATGGACTAGCGGGGGATGGTGAGCAGTTCTTC
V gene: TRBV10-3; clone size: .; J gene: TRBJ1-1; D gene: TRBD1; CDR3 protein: CAIRLTGIETEAFF; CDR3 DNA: TGTGCCATCAGACTGACAGGGATTGAGACTGAAGCTTTCTTT
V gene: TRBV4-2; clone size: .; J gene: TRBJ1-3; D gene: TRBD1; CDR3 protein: CASSPTTGDGNTIYF; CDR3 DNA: TGTGCCAGCAGCCCAACGACAGGGGACGGAAACACCATATATTTT
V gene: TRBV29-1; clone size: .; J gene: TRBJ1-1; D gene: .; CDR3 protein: CSVEERQGGAFF; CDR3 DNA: TGCAGCGTTGAAGAGAGGCAGGGAGGCGCTTTCTTT
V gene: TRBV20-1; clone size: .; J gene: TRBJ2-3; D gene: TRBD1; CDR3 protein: CSASKAGGSADTQYF; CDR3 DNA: TGCAGTGCTAGTAAAGCAGGGGGCAGCGCAGATACGCAGTATTTT
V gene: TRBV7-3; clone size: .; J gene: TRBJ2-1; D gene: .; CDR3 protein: CASSLTRSSYNEQFF; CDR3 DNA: TGTGCCAGCAGCTTAACCCGGAGCTCCTACAATGAGCAGTTCTTC